This record concerns one TCR beta chain sequence. There is no known antigen for this receptor. There are no base qualities to consult, and no much larger clone falls within one base. TCRbeta CDR3 regions were amplified from genomic DNA using the immunoSEQ Assay, a bias-controlled multiplex PCR. Concerning the study's data processing: The number of nucleated cells in each sample was estimated from the amplification of reference gene primers within the assay. Sequence reads were collapsed and filtered to measure the absolute abundance of every unique TCRbeta CDR3 rearrangement. Productive Simpson clonality was computed per sample as the square root of Simpson's diversity index over productive rearrangements. The source is immuneACCESS, and TCRdb retained only in-frame sequences with V and J called. Part of the clones is not carried over; for the studies checked, unresolved V genes explain less than half of this, and the remainder is unexplained. V and J calls plus clone size are reproduced from that table; the DNA served to infer D and trimming. The sample records tens of thousands of clones, about 88% of which are singletons. The ten top clones hold about 5.2% of the sample.

This entry belongs to a study of blood T cell repertoires in COVID-19 (dated by TCRdb to 2018 to 2021). About the investigation overall: The collaborator samples originated in the United States, Italy and Spain and spanned the acute and convalescent phases of COVID-19. The samples were drawn from the first 160 participants of the ongoing ImmuneRACE study and from 1,254 subjects provided by 6 global collaborators. The prospective study material was composed of cDNA or gDNA derived from T cells, B-cell-depleted T cells, or PBMCs. A de-identified subject ID, COVID-19 status, age in years and sex were almost always included in the sample metadata. Subjects who had been exposed to COVID-19, were actively infected with it, or had recovered from it provided the deeply sampled blood TCRbeta repertoires that made up the dataset. Where HLA class I and class II types were available, the types were taken from metadata supplied by the sample provider, not from assay-based typing. The repertoires were released in a freely available public database intended as a resource for research on the immune response to SARS-CoV-2.

V ends up 4 bases short and J 1 base short, with an unmatched junction base count of 3. CDR1 LNHDA and CDR2 SQIVND are derived from the germline V gene (reference sequence). The CDR3 measures 17 amino acids from cysteine to phenylalanine. Only CDR3 DNA is held: 51 bases, read in frame from base 1. Each collaborating institution followed its own protocols to collect whole blood in K2EDTA tubes. For TCRbeta analysis, collaborators shipped samples as frozen whole blood, isolated PBMCs, or DNA extracted from either of those sample types. General study outcomes and caveats: Clinical and demographic metadata were provided uncurated, with the amount varying by source and participant.

The chain couples TRBV19 to TRBJ2-2; the central 13 bases match TRBD2. The receptor comes from a woman aged 80 or older with active COVID-19. The material sequenced was peripheral blood. The nucleotide sequence reads as follows: TGTGCCAGTAGTAAACGGACTAGCGGGAGGAACACCGGGGAGCTGTTTTTT. Translated, it gives CASSKRTSGRNTGELFF. Full variable domain (CDR3 extended with the reference TRBV19 and TRBJ2-2 proteins): DGGITQSPKYLFRKEGQNVTLSCEQNLNHDAMYWYRQDPGQGLRLIYYSQIVNDFQKGDIAEGYSVSREKKESFPLTVTSAQKNPTAFYLCASSKRTSGRNTGELFFGEGSRLTVL.